This TCR beta chain was captured by sequencing in a study of monozygotic twins with inflammatory bowel disease. This CDR3 is 14 amino acids long. The V gene's germline CDR1 is DFQATT and CDR2 SNEGSKA (reference sequence). Each CDR3 protein gets one entry in TCRdb, which reprocessed the 5' RACE reads and gives no DNA. This sample contains roughly 120,000 distinct CDR3 sequences. This clonotype originated in a human donor with ulcerative colitis or Crohn's disease, or a healthy co-twin of an affected twin (not recorded which). The rearrangement joins TRBV20-1 to TRBJ1-1; TCRdb's D gene call, TRBD1, goes unchecked for lack of DNA. Sequencing was performed on blood. CDR3 loop: CSAPTPGQGSEAFF.